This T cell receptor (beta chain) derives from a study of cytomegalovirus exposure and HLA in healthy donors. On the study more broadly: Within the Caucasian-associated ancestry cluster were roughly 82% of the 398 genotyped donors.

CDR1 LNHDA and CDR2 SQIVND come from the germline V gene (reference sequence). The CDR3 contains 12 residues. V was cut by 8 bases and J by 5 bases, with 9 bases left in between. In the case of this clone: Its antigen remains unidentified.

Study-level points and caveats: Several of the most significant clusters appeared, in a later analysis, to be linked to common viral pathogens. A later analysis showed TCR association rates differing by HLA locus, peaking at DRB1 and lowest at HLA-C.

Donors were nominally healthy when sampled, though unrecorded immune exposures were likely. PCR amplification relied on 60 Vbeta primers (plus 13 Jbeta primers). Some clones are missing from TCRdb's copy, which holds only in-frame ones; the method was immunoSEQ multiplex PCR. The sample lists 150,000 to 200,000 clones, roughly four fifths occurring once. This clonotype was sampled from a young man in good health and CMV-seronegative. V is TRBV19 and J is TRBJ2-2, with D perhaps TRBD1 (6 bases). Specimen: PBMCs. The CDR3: CASGTGTGELFF. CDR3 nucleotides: TGTGCCAGTGGAACAGGGACCGGGGAGCTGTTTTTT.